Listed below are T cell receptor beta chains from one sample, sequenced in a study of cytomegalovirus exposure and HLA in healthy donors. Sequencing was performed with immunoSEQ multiplex PCR; in TCRdb, only in-frame clones are kept and a portion is missing. Here the sample spans about 200,000 clones, about 81% being singletons. The sample taken for sequencing was PBMCs. The receptors were sampled from a woman in her twenties or thirties in good health and CMV-seronegative. Both conserved end residues are part of each CDR3. A D gene is named only where the DNA matches it firmly. Rows may omit the clone size; those that give it use once, few, many or a size class.

v_call,cdr3_length,clone_size,d_call,j_call,cdr3_aa,cdr3_nt
TRBV6-1,15,-,TRBD1,TRBJ2-3,CASSEGGGWTDTQYF,TGTGCCAGCAGTGAAGGAGGGGGCTGGACAGATACGCAGTATTTT
TRBV5-1,14,-,TRBD1,TRBJ2-7,CASSFEGASYEQYF,TGCGCCAGCAGCTTTGAGGGGGCATCCTACGAGCAGTACTTC
TRBV9,15,few,TRBD1,TRBJ1-2,CASSDRDRGLGGYTF,TGTGCCAGCAGCGATAGAGACAGGGGGCTAGGAGGCTACACCTTC
TRBV4-2,16,-,TRBD1,TRBJ1-1,CASTDPTRGQNTEAFF,TGTGCCAGCACCGACCCCACCAGGGGGCAGAACACTGAAGCTTTCTTT
TRBV5-1,14,-,TRBD2,TRBJ2-7,CASSSAGEVYEQYF,TGCGCCAGCAGCTCCGCGGGAGAAGTCTACGAGCAGTACTTC
TRBV5-4,16,once,-,TRBJ1-4,CASSPGQDPRNEKLFF,TGTGCCAGCAGCCCAGGCCAGGATCCTCGGAATGAAAAACTGTTTTTT
TRBV7-9,16,once,TRBD2,TRBJ2-1,CASSSRTSGIYNEQFF,TGTGCCAGCAGCTCCAGGACTAGCGGGATTTACAATGAGCAGTTCTTC
TRBV2,14,-,TRBD1,TRBJ1-1,CASSSDRPNTEAFF,TGTGCCAGCAGTTCGGACAGGCCGAACACTGAAGCTTTCTTT
TRBV11-2,15,-,-,TRBJ2-2,CASSLDWRSTGELFF,TGTGCCAGCAGCTTAGACTGGCGGAGCACCGGGGAGCTGTTTTTT
TRBV14,13,few,-,TRBJ2-5,CASSRDRKETQYF,TGTGCCAGCAGCCGTGACAGAAAAGAGACCCAGTACTTC